The next 16 T cell receptor beta chains were all read from a single sample in a study of cytomegalovirus exposure and HLA in healthy donors. The PCR contained 60 Vbeta and 13 Jbeta primers. Method: immunoSEQ multiplex PCR; TCRdb's copy keeps in-frame clones and lacks some. The data hold 150,000 to 200,000 clones, with more than 75% observed a single time. The sample taken for sequencing was PBMCs. The receptors here all came from a girl aged 5 to 17 in good health and CMV-seropositive.

The V and J genes are TRBV5-4 and TRBJ1-4; D perhaps matches TRBD1 (5 bases). Germline V gene data show CDR1 as SGHNT and CDR2 as YYREEE (reference sequence). With 4 bases removed from V and 7 bases from J, the gap between germline ends came to 17 bases. CDR3 length: 15 residues. The CDR3 nucleotides are TGTGCCAGCAGCGGCGGGGCCCGGTCTGGTGAAAAACTGTTTTTT. It translates to CASSGGARSGEKLFF.

This clone has only one observation. The chain has TRBV7-3 and TRBJ2-2, with 8 positions matching TRBD1. The CDR3 is 14 amino acids. The V and J ends lost 4 bases and 7 bases, in that order; junction bases with no gene match: 5. Germline CDR1 is SGHTA and CDR2 is FQGTGA. The CDR3 loop reads CASSSQGDGGELFF. As DNA, the CDR3 is TGTGCCAGCAGCTCACAGGGGGACGGCGGGGAGCTGTTTTTT.

The chain uses TRBV7-2 and TRBJ2-1, with 12 bases that match TRBD2. Germline lookup yields CDR1 SGHTA and CDR2 FQGNSA. This CDR3 region has 19 residues. Trimming at V came to 5 bases and at J to 0 bases, leaving 11 bases not matched to a gene. The CDR3 DNA reads as TGTGCCAGCAGCCCCCTAGCGGGGGGGTCTTTAAGCTCCTACAATGAGCAGTTCTTC. Amino acid sequence: CASSPLAGGSLSSYNEQFF.

The rearrangement joins TRBV7-9 to TRBJ2-4, with D possibly TRBD2 on 6 matching bases. V lost 7 bases and J 6 bases, leaving 31 bases between the germline ends. CDR1 is SEHNR, CDR2 FQNEAQ, per germline (reference sequence). This CDR3 has 19 residues. CDR3 protein: CASKKRILRSTYGGNIQYF. CDR3 sequence (DNA): TGTGCCAGCAAAAAGAGGATCCTACGGTCAACTTACGGGGGAAACATTCAGTACTTC. The whole variable domain, remainder taken from reference TRBV7-9 and TRBJ2-4, is DTGVSQNPRHKITKRGQNVTFRCDPISEHNRLYWYRQTLGQGPEFLTYFQNEAQLEKSRLLSDRFSAERPKGSFSTLEIQRTEQGDSAMYLCASKKRILRSTYGGNIQYFGAGTRLSVL.

In the case of this clone: An end of the junction differs from the germline gene, which may be a read error. The CDR3 spells CASSQGLVETQYF. For the CDR3, the DNA is TGTGCTAGCAGCCAGGGACTAGTGGAGACCCAGTACTTC. The V and J genes are TRBV7-7 and TRBJ2-5; 8 nucleotides line up with TRBD2. The CDR3 totals 13 residues. CDR1 is SSHAT, CDR2 FNYEAQ, per germline (reference sequence).

V gene TRBV10-3 combines with J gene TRBJ1-2; no clear D. The CDR3 has 14 residues. Per the germline V gene, CDR1 is ENHRY and CDR2 is SYGVKD. The V and J ends lost 2 bases and 5 bases respectively, with 12 bases between them. CDR3 loop: CAISEGPGLYGYTF. CDR3 nucleotide sequence: TGTGCCATCAGTGAGGGGCCCGGACTGTATGGCTACACCTTC.

The gene calls are TRBV27 and TRBJ2-3, with 10 nucleotides matching TRBD2. Germline V gene lookup returns CDR1 MNHEY and CDR2 SMNVEV (reference sequence). After removal of 8 bases from V and 2 bases from J, the junction contained 10 bases not matched to a gene. The CDR3 loop spans 16 amino acids. CDR3 DNA sequence: TGTGCCAGCTCCCCACTAGCGGGACTACTCACAGATACGCAGTATTTT. Encoded protein: CASSPLAGLLTDTQYF.

This clone was counted only a few times. The chain is built from TRBV12-5 and TRBJ2-1; D remains unclear. CDR1 is LGHNT, CDR2 FRNRAP, per germline. V shed 1 base and J shed 10 bases, with 8 bases lying between them. The CDR3 covers 12 residues. The CDR3 here is CASGLDAVEQFF. For the CDR3, the DNA is TGTGCTAGTGGTTTGGACGCGGTCGAGCAGTTCTTC.

The chain combines TRBV29-1 with TRBJ1-2, with 9 positions matching TRBD1. Unmatched junction bases numbered 5, after V lost 1 base and J lost 2 bases. Germline lookup yields CDR1 SQVTM and CDR2 ANQGSEA. The CDR3 runs 15 residues. Here the CDR3 reads CSVEARDRANYGYTF. In nucleotides, the CDR3 is TGCAGCGTTGAAGCTAGGGACAGGGCAAACTATGGCTACACCTTC.

The chain's CDR3 is CASSRRLAGNTGELFF. The CDR3 coding sequence is TGTGCCAGCAGCCGCCGACTAGCGGGTAACACCGGGGAGCTGTTTTTT. The chain uses TRBV4-2 and TRBJ2-2; 10 nucleotides match TRBD2. The length of the CDR3 is 16 residues. The ends lost 4 bases at V and 2 bases at J; junction bases unmatched: 4. The germline V gene has CDR1 LGHNA and CDR2 YNFKEQ.

This sequence joins TRBV28 and TRBJ1-1; D is possibly TRBD1 (5 bases). The CDR3 contains 12 residues. Germline V gives CDR1 MDHEN, CDR2 SYDVKM. V lost 4 bases to trimming and J lost 11 bases, with 14 bases between them. The CDR3 spells CASSSQGKAAFF. Written as DNA, the CDR3 is TGTGCCAGCAGTTCCCAGGGTAAGGCGGCTTTCTTT. Complete variable domain (other parts from reference TRBV28 and TRBJ1-1): DVKVTQSSRYLVKRTGEKVFLECVQDMDHENMFWYRQDPGLGLRLIYFSYDVKMKEKGDIPEGYSVSREKKERFSLILESASTNQTSMYLCASSSQGKAAFFGQGTRLTVV.

The chain carries TRBV18 and TRBJ2-5; D is uncertain. Per germline, CDR1 KGHSH and CDR2 LQKENI. The CDR3 spans 12 residues. V was shortened by 8 bases and J by 1 base, with 8 bases between the two germline ends. The chain's CDR3 is CASTSGQETQYF. The CDR3 DNA reads TGTGCCAGCACTTCCGGCCAAGAGACCCAGTACTTC.

The chain combines TRBV29-1 with TRBJ2-7, with 7 bases fitting TRBD2. Germline V lookup: CDR1 SQVTM, CDR2 ANQGSEA. This CDR3 has 15 residues. J was trimmed by 3 bases and V by 0 bases; bases with no gene match: 8. The CDR3 here is CSVEERWGGIYEQYF. CDR3 coding DNA: TGCAGCGTTGAAGAGAGGTGGGGGGGGATCTACGAGCAGTACTTC.

The chain carries TRBV6-5 and TRBJ2-5; TRBD1 matches at 9 bases. V lost 8 bases and J lost 6; bases outside the gene matches: 10. This CDR3 has 14 amino acids. Germline CDR1 reads MNHEY; CDR2 reads SVGAGI. CDR3 coding DNA: TGTGCCAGCGGCAGGACAGGGGAGGGAAAGACCCAGTACTTC. Translation gives CASGRTGEGKTQYF.

Of note for this clone: One end of the junction is discordant with germline, which a read error may explain. Additional DNA sequences in this sample encode the identical CDR3. The V call is TRBV29-1, the J call TRBJ1-1; TRBD1 matches at 9 bases. There are 15 residues in the CDR3. The V gene's germline CDR1 is SQVTM and CDR2 ANQGSEA. For the CDR3, the DNA is TGCAGCGTTGAGACTCCGGGACAGGGTGTAACTGAAGCTTTTTTT. Amino acid sequence: CSVETPGQGVTEAFF.

The chain couples TRBV9 to TRBJ2-5, with TRBD1 identical over 10 bases. The trim removed 3 bases at V and 2 bases at J, leaving 7 bases unmatched. Germline V gives CDR1 SGDLS, CDR2 YYNGEE. The CDR3 is 16 residues long. CDR3 nucleotide sequence: TGTGCCAGCAGCGCAGACAGGGGGCCTCTGCAAGAGACCCAGTACTTC. This translates into CASSADRGPLQETQYF.